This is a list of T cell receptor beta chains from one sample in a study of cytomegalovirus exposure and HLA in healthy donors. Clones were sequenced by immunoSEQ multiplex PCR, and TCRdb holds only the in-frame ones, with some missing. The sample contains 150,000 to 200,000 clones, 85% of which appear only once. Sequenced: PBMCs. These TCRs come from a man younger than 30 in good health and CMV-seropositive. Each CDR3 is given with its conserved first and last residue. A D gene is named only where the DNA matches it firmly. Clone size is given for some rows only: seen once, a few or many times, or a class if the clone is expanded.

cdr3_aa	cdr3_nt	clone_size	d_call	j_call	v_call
CASEGAGVNSMWNEQFF	TGTGCCAGCGAAGGGGCGGGAGTTAATAGTATGTGGAATGAGCAGTTCTTC	-	TRBD2	TRBJ2-1	TRBV7-9
CASSQDPSNQPQHF	TGTGCCAGCTCGCAGGATCCTAGCAATCAGCCCCAGCATTTT	-	-	TRBJ1-5	TRBV18
CASTLGQAFGEQYF	TGTGCCAGCACCTTGGGACAGGCCTTCGGCGAGCAGTACTTC	once	TRBD1	TRBJ2-7	TRBV6-6
CASSPPLAGTNTGELFF	TGTGCCAGCTCACCACCGCTAGCGGGAACTAACACCGGGGAGCTGTTTTTT	-	TRBD2	TRBJ2-2	TRBV18
CASSQDAASGTDTQYF	TGTGCCAGCAGCCAAGATGCGGCTAGTGGCACAGATACGCAGTATTTT	-	-	TRBJ2-3	TRBV4-2
CASSLGAGQPQHF	TGTGCCAGCAGTTTAGGAGCGGGTCAGCCCCAGCATTTT	-	-	TRBJ1-5	TRBV28
CASSLQGQKQETQYF	TGCGCCAGCAGCTTGCAGGGACAGAAACAAGAGACCCAGTACTTC	-	TRBD1	TRBJ2-5	TRBV5-1
CASSLTSGGYEQYF	TGCGCCAGCAGCTTAACTAGCGGGGGGTACGAGCAGTACTTC	-	TRBD2	TRBJ2-7	TRBV5-1
CSVEAQGRNEQFF	TGCAGCGTTGAAGCCCAGGGGAGAAATGAGCAGTTCTTC	-	-	TRBJ2-1	TRBV29-1
CASSSPGQMYGYTF	TGTGCCAGCAGTAGTCCGGGACAGATGTATGGCTACACCTTC	-	TRBD1	TRBJ1-2	TRBV6-5
CASSLSIRQGSTEAFF	TGTGCCAGCAGTTTATCCATTAGACAGGGGAGCACTGAAGCTTTCTTT	-	TRBD1	TRBJ1-1	TRBV27
CASSFSSGGSETQYF	TGTGCCAGCAGTTTTAGTAGCGGGGGGTCAGAGACCCAGTACTTC	-	TRBD2	TRBJ2-5	TRBV28
CAWTSALGQDYTDTQYF	TGTGCCTGGACCTCCGCCTTAGGACAGGACTACACAGATACGCAGTATTTT	-	-	TRBJ2-3	TRBV30
CASRVGQLLNTEAFF	TGTGCCAGCAGAGTGGGACAGCTCCTGAACACTGAAGCTTTCTTT	-	TRBD1	TRBJ1-1	TRBV28
CASSPVDNTLGNTIYF	TGTGCCAGCTCACCAGTCGACAACACCTTGGGAAACACCATATATTTT	-	-	TRBJ1-3	TRBV18
CASSGNRAYEQYF	TGTGCCAGTAGTGGTAACAGAGCCTACGAGCAGTACTTC	-	-	TRBJ2-7	TRBV19